What follows are 25 T cell receptor beta chains derived from one specimen sequenced in a study of T-cell reconstitution after alpha-beta-depleted transplantation in children. Unique molecular identifiers featured in how the TCRbeta library was prepared. One entry per CDR3 protein, called by TCRdb with MiXCR from the PCR reads. Of 800,000 to 1,000,000 distinct CDR3 sequences listed, about 26% were seen once; the top ten hold roughly 31%. Source: PBMCs, mostly from graft donor cells, taken 360 days after TCRalphabeta/CD19-depleted stem cell transplant. Receptors were obtained from a boy in the first two years of life who had a stem cell transplant for SCID, so the T cells may come from the graft donor.

This sequence joins TRBV20-1 and TRBJ2-1; the D call may be TRBD1 or TRBD2 (6 bases each). The CDR3 length is 16 residues. Germline lookup yields CDR1 DFQATT and CDR2 SNEGSKA (reference sequence). V was cut by 4 bases and J by 4 bases, with 20 bases left in between. CDR3 region: CSATQRGVRGYNEQFF. Written as DNA, the CDR3 is TGCAGTGCTACCCAGAGGGGGGTAAGGGGTTACAATGAGCAGTTCTTC.

The V and J genes are TRBV10-3 and TRBJ2-1; 8 bases are a match to TRBD1. V lost 11 bases, J lost 4 bases, and 10 bases stayed unmatched. Germline loops: CDR1 ENHRY, CDR2 SYGVKD. The CDR3 contains 14 residues. The CDR3 spells CAPPPYRGYNEQFF. The CDR3 DNA follows: TGTGCCCCGCCCCCGTACAGGGGGTACAATGAGCAGTTCTTC.

The chain links TRBV20-1 to TRBJ2-7; no reliable D call. V gave up 1 base and J gave up 9 bases, with 19 bases separating them. The CDR3 is 14 amino acids. Germline V gene data show CDR1 as DFQATT and CDR2 as SNEGSKA (reference sequence). The CDR3 is CSARGRGAGAGQYF. In DNA form, the CDR3 reads TGCAGTGCTAGAGGTCGAGGCGCCGGCGCCGGGCAGTACTTC.

This clonotype turned up a few times. The rearrangement links TRBV28 to TRBJ2-5; D possibly matches TRBD1 or TRBD2 (6 bases each). Per germline, CDR1 MDHEN and CDR2 SYDVKM. With 6 bases removed from V and 5 bases from J, the gap between germline ends came to 25 bases. The CDR3 is made up of 17 amino acids. CDR3 sequence reads: CASSPRRGANVGETQYF. The CDR3, as DNA: TGTGCCAGCAGCCCTAGGAGGGGGGCCAACGTAGGGGAGACCCAGTACTTC.

This clonotype showed up many times. V and J are TRBV20-1 and TRBJ2-1; D may match TRBD1 or TRBD2 (6 bases each). The CDR3 covers 14 residues. V was cut by 3 bases and J by 1 base, with 10 bases left in between. Germline CDR1 reads DFQATT; CDR2 reads SNEGSKA (reference sequence). CDR3 bases: TGCAGTGCTAGCGGGGGCCGGTCCTACAATGAGCAGTTCTTC. Its translation is CSASGGRSYNEQFF.

The chain combines TRBV4-2 with TRBJ2-7; no definite D call. Deletions cut 4 bases from V and 0 bases from J, with 7 bases between. Germline V gene data show CDR1 as LGHNA and CDR2 as YNFKEQ. CDR3 size: 13 residues. The CDR3 DNA reads TGTGCCAGCAGCCCTATACGCTCCTACGAGCAGTACTTC. It translates to CASSPIRSYEQYF.

This chain connects TRBV20-1 to TRBJ1-6; 10 bases are shared with TRBD1. CDR3 length: 14 amino acids. CDR1 and CDR2 (germline): DFQATT, SNEGSKA (reference sequence). V dropped 4 bases and J dropped 4; count of bases not matched to a gene: 1. CDR3 in DNA: TGCAGTGCTAAGGGACAGGGGTATAATTCACCCCTCCACTTT. As protein: CSAKGQGYNSPLHF.

This clonotype has ten or more counts. The chain combines TRBV5-1 with TRBJ2-7; no clear D. This CDR3 contains 14 residues. V was pared by 8 bases and J by 0 bases, with 15 bases between. The V gene's germline CDR1 is SGHRS and CDR2 YFSETQ. In DNA form, the CDR3 reads TGCGCCAGTCGACCCACACGGATCTCCTACGAGCAGTACTTC. Its translation is CASRPTRISYEQYF.

The CDR3 nucleotides read TGCAGTGCTAGCTGGGATGCTGGGAGTGTGAACACTGAAGCTTTCTTT. Translation gives CSASWDAGSVNTEAFF. The chain is built from TRBV20-1 and TRBJ1-1; D unclear. Germline CDR1 is DFQATT and CDR2 is SNEGSKA (reference sequence). V was shortened by 3 bases and J by 0 bases, with 17 bases between the two germline ends. The CDR3 sequence is 16 residues long.

V gene TRBV15 combines with J gene TRBJ2-7; the match to TRBD1 covers 8 bases. The CDR3 runs to 14 residues. Germline V gene lookup returns CDR1 LNHNV and CDR2 YYDKDF (reference sequence). With 5 bases clipped from V and 2 bases from J, the junction kept 5 bases outside the gene matches. The CDR3 sequence: CATSPRQGPYEQYF. For the CDR3, the DNA is TGTGCCACCAGCCCCAGACAGGGGCCCTACGAGCAGTACTTC. Combining the CDR3 with reference TRBV15 and TRBJ2-7 gives the whole variable domain DAMVIQNPRYQVTQFGKPVTLSCSQTLNHNVMYWYQQKSSQAPKLLFHYYDKDFNNEADTPDNFQSRRPNTSFCFLDIRSPGLGDTAMYLCATSPRQGPYEQYFGPGTRLTVT.

This clonotype occurred a few times. The rearrangement joins TRBV29-1 to TRBJ2-1; TRBD1 might be the D (6 bases). With 2 bases removed from V and 1 base from J, the gap between germline ends came to 15 bases. The CDR3 is made up of 16 amino acids. CDR1 is SQVTM, CDR2 ANQGSEA, per germline. CDR3 amino acids: CSVELAVRGSYNEQFF. The CDR3 DNA reads TGCAGCGTTGAACTTGCGGTCAGGGGATCCTACAATGAGCAGTTCTTC.

Many counts were recorded for this clonotype. CDR3 DNA: TGTGCCAGCAGCTTAGCGTTCTCCTACGAGCAGTACTTC. Protein: CASSLAFSYEQYF. The chain uses TRBV7-2 and TRBJ2-7; D gene ambiguous. The ends were cut back, 0 bases at V and 0 bases at J, with 3 bases in the middle. Germline CDR1 is SGHTA and CDR2 is FQGNSA. The CDR3 is 13 amino acids.

The chain carries TRBV5-1 and TRBJ2-3; 11 bases align to TRBD2. The V gene's germline CDR1 is SGHRS and CDR2 YFSETQ. The CDR3 consists of 16 residues. V lost 0 bases to trimming and J lost 4 bases; unmatched junction nucleotides: 4. The CDR3 nucleotides are TGCGCCAGCAGCTTGGGGGCGGGACTAGCGGCAGATACGCAGTATTTT. It yields the protein CASSLGAGLAADTQYF. The full variable domain, with the rest looked up from reference TRBV5-1 and TRBJ2-3, is KAGVTQTPRYLIKTRGQQVTLSCSPISGHRSVSWYQQTPGQGLQFLFEYFSETQRNKGNFPGRFSGRQFSNSRSEMNVSTLELGDSALYLCASSLGAGLAADTQYFGPGTRLTVL.

In its sample, this clonotype was seen a few times. CDR3 DNA: TGTGCCAGCAGCCAAGATCCCCCGACTAGCGGGGGATACAATGAGCAGTTCTTC. This encodes CASSQDPPTSGGYNEQFF. This chain joins TRBV4-2 and TRBJ2-1, with 12 positions matching TRBD2. The CDR3 loop spans 18 amino acids. The trim removed 0 bases at V and 4 bases at J, leaving 7 bases unmatched. The germline CDR1 and CDR2 sequences are LGHNA and YNFKEQ.

The rearrangement joins TRBV6-2 or TRBV6-3 to TRBJ2-7; D unresolved. V dropped 4 bases and J dropped 7 bases, with 8 bases sitting between them. From germline, CDR1 is MNHEY and CDR2 SVGEGT. The CDR3 has 11 residues. For the CDR3, the DNA is TGTGCCAGCAGTTCCTGGCGGGAGCAGTACTTC. Its translation is CASSSWREQYF.

This clonotype was seen more than once but under ten times. The V and J genes are TRBV20-1 and TRBJ2-5, with D tentatively TRBD2 (6 bases). This CDR3 has 16 amino acids. The germline gives CDR1 DFQATT, CDR2 SNEGSKA (reference sequence). Here the CDR3 reads CTISRGGGARGETQYF. The CDR3 DNA reads as TGCACCATCAGTCGGGGAGGAGGTGCCCGCGGGGAGACCCAGTACTTC.

V and J are TRBV5-1 and TRBJ2-1; 9 bases line up with TRBD1. This CDR3 region has 16 residues. J was trimmed by 4 bases and V by 2 bases; bases with no gene match: 7. Looked up from germline, CDR1 is SGHRS and CDR2 is YFSETQ. The CDR3 here is CASSLRQGVSYNEQFF. The CDR3 DNA sequence: TGCGCCAGCAGCTTAAGACAGGGGGTTTCGTACAATGAGCAGTTCTTC.

The chain links TRBV5-1 to TRBJ2-2, with 12 nucleotides matching TRBD2. CDR3 size: 16 residues. The V and J ends lost 7 bases and 2 bases, in that order; junction bases with no gene match: 6. The V gene's germline CDR1 is SGHRS and CDR2 YFSETQ. Here the CDR3 DNA reads TGCGCCAGCGGGAGACTAGCGGGGGAAAACACCGGGGAGCTGTTTTTT. Protein product: CASGRLAGENTGELFF.

Here the CDR3 DNA reads TGCGCCAGCAGCGACAGGGGGGACTCTGAAGCTTTCTTT. Protein product: CASSDRGDSEAFF. The chain is built from TRBV5-1 and TRBJ1-1; 9 bases align to TRBD1. Germline CDR1 and CDR2: SGHRS and YFSETQ. V shed 4 bases, J shed 6 bases, and the junction held 4 bases outside the gene matches. This CDR3 is 13 amino acids long.

The rearrangement links TRBV28 to TRBJ2-7; the match to TRBD1 covers 9 bases. In germline, CDR1 is MDHEN, CDR2 SYDVKM. The CDR3 consists of 15 residues. Trimming cost V 7 bases and J 2 bases; bases outside gene matches: 9. CDR3 region: CASKEPGQGTYEQYF. CDR3 DNA: TGTGCCAGCAAAGAACCGGGACAGGGAACCTACGAGCAGTACTTC. The entire variable domain, with the rest obtained from reference TRBV28 and TRBJ2-7, is as follows: DVKVTQSSRYLVKRTGEKVFLECVQDMDHENMFWYRQDPGLGLRLIYFSYDVKMKEKGDIPEGYSVSREKKERFSLILESASTNQTSMYLCASKEPGQGTYEQYFGPGTRLTVT.

Many counts were recorded for this clonotype. The chain employs TRBV7-6 and TRBJ2-1; D possibly uses TRBD1 or TRBD2 (5 bases each). The CDR3 sequence is 17 residues long. Germline V gene sequence: CDR1 SGHVS, CDR2 FNYEAQ. V was pared by 0 bases and J by 4 bases, with 16 bases between. CDR3 loop: CASSLAQGRGAYNEQFF. Here the CDR3 DNA reads TGTGCCAGCAGCTTAGCGCAGGGCCGGGGAGCGTACAATGAGCAGTTCTTC.

This clonotype has more than one count but fewer than ten. The rearrangement joins TRBV5-1 to TRBJ2-1; D ambiguous. This CDR3 spans 13 amino acids. The germline V gene encodes CDR1 SGHRS and CDR2 YFSETQ. The V gene lost 0 bases and the J gene lost 7 bases, with 8 bases spanning the gap. In DNA, the CDR3 is TGCGCCAGCAGCTTGGTTTCGGGTAATGAGCAGTTCTTC. Translating it yields CASSLVSGNEQFF.

This clonotype was observed many times. The chain joins TRBV20-1 to TRBJ2-3; 7 bases agree with TRBD1. Per germline, CDR1 DFQATT and CDR2 SNEGSKA (reference sequence). V was clipped by 5 bases and J by 2 bases; unmatched bases: 7. The CDR3 sequence is 14 residues long. The CDR3 reads CSARGDRDTDTQYF. The CDR3 nucleotides read TGCAGTGCTCGAGGGGACAGAGACACAGATACGCAGTATTTT.

The chain employs TRBV10-3 and TRBJ1-1; a weak D match, TRBD1 (6 bases). CDR1 and CDR2 (germline): ENHRY, SYGVKD. The CDR3 contains 12 residues. V shed 3 bases and J shed 11 bases, with 13 bases lying between them. CDR3 sequence (DNA): TGTGCCATCAGTGACCAAGGGACAAGCGCTTTCTTT. It yields the protein CAISDQGTSAFF.

In its sample, this clonotype was seen a few times. The chain joins TRBV10-3 to TRBJ1-1; 9 bases line up with TRBD1. The CDR3 length is 14 residues. Germline assignment: CDR1 ENHRY and CDR2 SYGVKD. After removal of 5 bases from V and 1 base from J, the junction contained 2 bases not matched to a gene. In DNA form, the CDR3 reads TGTGCCATCAGTCCGGGACAGGGGAACACTGAAGCTTTCTTT. This sequence encodes CAISPGQGNTEAFF.